This TCR beta chain was retrieved from a study of response to subunit inactivated influenza vaccine (dated by TCRdb to 2016 to 2018). Regarding the complete study: Deep quantitative profiling of the T cell receptor repertoire was used in the study to follow responses to a trivalent subunit inactivated influenza vaccine.

Libraries were made using RT-PCR. The sequencer listed for this sample is Illumina HiSeq 2500. TCRdb trimmed public reads at Q25 via fastp, called clones via MiXCR and kept in-frame beta chains. Every distinct CDR3 protein forms one entry, paired with its most common genes and DNA. The table for this sample lists about 620,000 distinct CDR3 sequences; approximately 10% of them were counted only once. The top ten constitute roughly a tenth of the sample. The CDR3 numbers 14 residues from cysteine through phenylalanine. The retained sequence is limited to the CDR3, 42 bases, with the frame set at the first base. CDR1 SGHDT and CDR2 YYEEEE were looked up in the germline V gene. A distance of 9 bases separates the germline ends of V and J, which lose 2 bases and 1 base respectively. This clonotype has just a few counts. Its antigen is currently not known. Within one base of it there is no much larger clone, and no base qualities were kept.

On the study overall, not on this receptor specifically: The authors proposed that each seasonal influenza vaccination may bring in only a limited number of new T cells.

Source: PBMCs from blood, taken on the day of vaccination. The sequence was collected from a man over 45 who received an inactivated influenza vaccine. Donor details come from another sample of the same person, matched by shared clones. This receptor chain uses TRBV5-6 and TRBJ1-1; the D gene assignment is ambiguous. The DNA sequence follows: TGTGCCAGCAGCTTATCCTACTGGAACACTGAAGCTTTCTTT. Translation gives CASSLSYWNTEAFF. The CDR3, completed at both ends by the reference TRBV5-6 and TRBJ1-1 genes, gives the full variable domain DAGVTQSPTHLIKTRGQQVTLRCSPKSGHDTVSWYQQALGQGPQFIFQYYEEEERQRGNFPDRFSGHQFPNYSSELNVNALLLGDSALYLCASSLSYWNTEAFFGQGTRLTVV.